One sample yielded the 29 T cell receptor beta chains listed below, sequenced in a study of cytomegalovirus exposure and HLA in healthy donors. Clones were sequenced by immunoSEQ multiplex PCR, and TCRdb holds only the in-frame ones, with some missing. The data hold approximately 200,000 clones, with roughly 82% observed a single time. Sequencing was performed on PBMCs. The receptors here all came from a woman aged 25 to 39 in good health and CMV-seropositive.

The chain joins TRBV13 to TRBJ1-3; 8 bases are shared with TRBD1. Unmatched junction bases numbered 5, after V lost 5 bases and J lost 2 bases. Looked up from germline, CDR1 is PRHDT and CDR2 is FYEKMQ (reference sequence). The CDR3 has 15 residues. CDR3 nucleotide sequence: TGTGCCAGCAGCCCTCGGACAGGGCCTGGAAACACCATATATTTT. This translates into CASSPRTGPGNTIYF.

The gene calls are TRBV11-2 and TRBJ2-5; D gene unclear. Trimming pared 2 bases from V and 3 bases from J, leaving 10 bases between. From germline, CDR1 is SGHAT and CDR2 FQNNGV. The CDR3 covers 14 residues. As DNA, the CDR3 is TGTGCCAGCAGCTTACAAGTTAGTGAAGAGACCCAGTACTTC. It is translated as CASSLQVSEETQYF.

The V call is TRBV5-6, the J call TRBJ2-3; maybe TRBD2 (6 bases). The V end was cut by 3 bases, the J end by 1 base, with 9 bases between. This CDR3 has 14 amino acids. CDR1 and CDR2 from the germline V gene are SGHDT and YYEEEE. CDR3 amino acids: CASSWERGTDTQYF. The CDR3 DNA reads TGTGCCAGCAGCTGGGAGCGGGGCACAGATACGCAGTATTTT.

J is TRBJ2-7 and V is TRBV11-2, with D possibly TRBD1 on 7 matching bases. CDR1 SGHAT and CDR2 FQNNGV come from the germline V gene. Trimming cost V 5 bases and J 4 bases, with 12 bases left between them. The CDR3 has 13 residues. CDR3 region: CASSRGTAYEQYF. For the CDR3, the DNA is TGTGCCAGCAGCCGCGGGACAGCATACGAGCAGTACTTC.

The V gene is TRBV28, the J gene TRBJ1-5, with TRBD1 matching over 7 bases. This CDR3 has 20 residues. Losses at the gene ends were 3 bases for V and 4 bases for J; bases not matched to a gene: 21. Germline values: CDR1 MDHEN, CDR2 SYDVKM. The CDR3 here is CASSFPMTGRPSSWNQPQHF. CDR3 nucleotides: TGTGCCAGCAGTTTCCCAATGACAGGGAGGCCCTCCTCATGGAATCAGCCCCAGCATTTT. Supplemented by reference TRBV28 and TRBJ1-5, the full variable domain reads DVKVTQSSRYLVKRTGEKVFLECVQDMDHENMFWYRQDPGLGLRLIYFSYDVKMKEKGDIPEGYSVSREKKERFSLILESASTNQTSMYLCASSFPMTGRPSSWNQPQHFGDGTRLSIL.

This clone is a singleton in its sample. This chain connects TRBV2 to TRBJ1-1; no clear D. This CDR3 has 15 amino acids. Trimming left V 1 base short and J 2 bases short, with 11 bases between. The germline CDR1 and CDR2 sequences are SNHLY and FYNNEI. CDR3 DNA sequence: TGTGCCAGCAGTGAAGGGCGGCCGATAAACACTGAAGCTTTCTTT. Translated: CASSEGRPINTEAFF.

This sequence joins TRBV4-1 and TRBJ2-7, with D possibly matching TRBD2 (5 bases). V was shortened by 1 base and J by 3 bases, with 16 bases between the two germline ends. The CDR3 sequence is 16 residues long. Germline CDR1 is MGHRA and CDR2 is YSYEKL. CDR3 region: CASSQVGVTRVYEQYF. The CDR3 bases are TGCGCCAGCAGCCAAGTCGGGGTAACTAGGGTCTACGAGCAGTACTTC.

This clone appeared a single time. The rearrangement links TRBV19 to TRBJ1-5; TRBD1 aligns across 7 bases. J gave up 0 bases and V 6 bases, and 11 bases lay outside the gene matches. The CDR3 is 17 amino acids. The germline CDR1 and CDR2 sequences are LNHDA and SQIVND (reference sequence). CDR3 in DNA: TGTGCCAGTAGCAGCACCTCCGGACAGGATAGCAATCAGCCCCAGCATTTT. This sequence encodes CASSSTSGQDSNQPQHF.

The V call is TRBV5-1, the J call TRBJ2-1; D is possibly TRBD2 (6 bases). This CDR3 comprises 14 residues. Trimming shortened V by 2 bases and J by 6 bases, and 12 bases separated the two germline ends. Germline V gene sequence: CDR1 SGHRS, CDR2 YFSETQ. The CDR3, as DNA: TGCGCCAGCAGCTTCCCCGGGACTGCCAATGAGCAGTTCTTC. It is translated as CASSFPGTANEQFF.

V and J are TRBV7-9 and TRBJ2-3; maybe TRBD2 (5 bases). V lost 3 bases to trimming and J lost 0 bases, with 16 bases between them. CDR3 length: 17 residues. Germline-derived CDR1 and CDR2 are SEHNR and FQNEAQ (reference sequence). The CDR3, as DNA: TGTGCCAGCAGCTTGGGAGCCGGTCTACTTAGCACAGATACGCAGTATTTT. This encodes CASSLGAGLLSTDTQYF.

The chain recombines TRBV4-1 with TRBJ2-7; D gene unclear. V was shortened by 0 bases and J by 2 bases, with 8 bases between the two germline ends. CDR1 is MGHRA and CDR2 is YSYEKL in the germline V gene. The CDR3 covers 14 residues. In nucleotides, the CDR3 is TGCGCCAGCAGCCAAGACACTAACCCCTACGAGCAGTACTTC. As protein: CASSQDTNPYEQYF.

The chain employs TRBV2 and TRBJ1-4; 7 bases are a match to TRBD1. V lost 4 bases and J lost 10; bases outside the gene matches: 9. The CDR3 totals 14 residues. CDR1 is SNHLY and CDR2 is FYNNEI in the germline V gene. The CDR3 loop is CASSGPTGPVKLFF. In DNA form, the CDR3 reads TGTGCCAGCAGTGGTCCGACAGGGCCAGTAAAACTGTTTTTT.

The rearrangement joins TRBV6-5 to TRBJ1-5, with D unresolved. V lost 0 bases and J lost 0, with 6 bases in between. This CDR3 has 15 amino acids. Germline V lookup: CDR1 MNHEY, CDR2 SVGAGI. CDR3 in DNA: TGTGCCAGCAGTTACTCGTCGGGTAGCAATCAGCCCCAGCATTTT. Encoded protein: CASSYSSGSNQPQHF.

The genes are TRBV5-6 and TRBJ2-7; D is uncertain. This CDR3 region has 14 residues. Between the trimmed V and J ends, which lost 4 bases and 3 bases, there was a span of 14 bases. Germline CDR1 and CDR2: SGHDT and YYEEEE. The CDR3 reads CASSLRNADYEQYF. The DNA for the CDR3 is TGTGCCAGCAGCCTGAGGAACGCAGACTACGAGCAGTACTTC.

The chain carries TRBV7-3 and TRBJ2-1, with TRBD2 matching over 7 bases. Trimming cost V 5 bases and J 7 bases; bases outside gene matches: 11. Germline V gene sequence: CDR1 SGHTA, CDR2 FQGTGA. The CDR3 contains 15 residues. The DNA of the CDR3 is TGTGCCAGCAGCCGGGCGGGAGCCGGGAGTAATGAGCAGTTCTTC. This sequence encodes CASSRAGAGSNEQFF.

The rearrangement joins TRBV5-1 to TRBJ2-3, with D possibly matching TRBD2 (6 bases). Germline CDR1 and CDR2: SGHRS and YFSETQ. Trimming removed 5 bases from V and 5 bases from J, with 15 bases in between. The CDR3 runs to 14 residues. CDR3 residues: CASRPRLVQDTQYF. CDR3 DNA sequence: TGCGCCAGCAGACCGAGACTAGTTCAAGATACGCAGTATTTT.

About this clone itself: Mismatch with germline at one junction end may stem from a read error. This chain joins TRBV7-7 and TRBJ2-5; TRBD2 matches at 8 bases. The CDR3 contains 15 residues. CDR1 and CDR2 from the germline V gene are SSHAT and FNYEAQ (reference sequence). The CDR3 here is CASSLEPAGVETQYF. The CDR3 nucleotides read TGTGCTAGCAGCTTAGAGCCAGCGGGAGTAGAGACCCAGTACTTC.

The gene calls are TRBV2 and TRBJ1-3; no definite D call. Per germline, CDR1 SNHLY and CDR2 FYNNEI. V was pared by 4 bases and J by 15 bases, with 13 bases between. The CDR3 has 11 amino acids. The CDR3 spells CASSGRERAYF. The CDR3 coding sequence is TGTGCCAGCAGTGGGCGGGAACGCGCATATTTT.

The rearrangement joins TRBV29-1 to TRBJ1-3; 8 nucleotides match TRBD1. The CDR3 spans 11 residues. CDR1 is SQVTM and CDR2 is ANQGSEA in the germline V gene. The CDR3 DNA reads TGCACGGGACAGGCGGGAAACACCATATATTTT. This translates into CTGQAGNTIYF.

The genes are TRBV30 and TRBJ1-5; no definite D call. The CDR3 covers 13 residues. V dropped 2 bases and J dropped 0 bases, with 5 bases sitting between them. Germline V gene sequence: CDR1 GTSNPN, CDR2 SVGIG (reference sequence). CDR3 DNA: TGTGCCTGGAGTCTATATAGCAATCAGCCCCAGCATTTT. This translates into CAWSLYSNQPQHF.

The gene calls are TRBV10-2 and TRBJ2-1, with a weak D call TRBD1 (5 bases). The V and J ends lost 3 bases and 6 bases respectively, with 12 bases between them. The CDR3 covers 14 residues. Per germline, CDR1 WSHSY and CDR2 SAAADI. CDR3: CASSDPERGNEQFF. CDR3 DNA: TGCGCCAGCAGTGATCCGGAAAGGGGCAATGAGCAGTTCTTC.

The J gene is TRBJ2-7, the V gene TRBV6-1, with TRBD1 matching over 7 bases. V lost 10 bases and J lost 3; bases outside the gene matches: 6. The germline V gene encodes CDR1 MNHNS and CDR2 SASEGT. The CDR3 totals 12 residues. Here the CDR3 reads CATATGSYEQYF. The CDR3 DNA follows: TGTGCCACCGCGACAGGGAGCTACGAGCAGTACTTC.

This clone was counted a few times. The chain couples TRBV6-5 to TRBJ2-1, with 7 bases that match TRBD1. Trimming removed 6 bases from V and 5 bases from J; junction bases left unmatched: 4. CDR3 length: 13 residues. Germline values: CDR1 MNHEY, CDR2 SVGAGI. The DNA of the CDR3 is TGTGCCAGCAGACTCGGACAGGACAATGAGCAGTTCTTC. It is translated as CASRLGQDNEQFF.

The V call is TRBV6-6, the J call TRBJ1-5; possible D gene TRBD1, 5 bases. Trimming removed 7 bases from V and 6 bases from J, with 13 bases in between. The CDR3 extends over 13 amino acids. Germline CDR1 reads MNHNY; CDR2 reads SVGAGI (reference sequence). The CDR3 sequence: CASTGLRGQPQHF. DNA of the CDR3: TGTGCCAGCACAGGGCTAAGGGGTCAGCCCCAGCATTTT.

In nucleotides, the CDR3 is TGTGCCAGTAGTATAGAAGGAGACAGTAATGAAGCTTTCTTT. Translating it yields CASSIEGDSNEAFF. The chain combines TRBV19 with TRBJ1-1; tentative D call: TRBD1 (5 bases). Deletions cut 0 bases from V and 7 bases from J, with 12 bases between. CDR3 length: 14 amino acids. Germline CDR1 reads LNHDA; CDR2 reads SQIVND (reference sequence).

This clone was counted a few times. The V gene is TRBV2, the J gene TRBJ1-5; D may be TRBD1 (5 bases). Germline V gene sequence: CDR1 SNHLY, CDR2 FYNNEI. V was trimmed by 8 bases and J by 2 bases, leaving 13 bases between them. The CDR3 length is 14 residues. DNA of the CDR3: TGTGCCAGCGAAAGGGGTTTGGGCAATCAGCCCCAGCATTTT. Its translation: CASERGLGNQPQHF.

V usage is TRBV7-6 and J usage is TRBJ1-3, with a possible D match to TRBD1 (5 bases). Trimming removed 2 bases at V and 3 bases at J, with 17 bases between. This CDR3 region has 17 residues. CDR1 is SGHVS and CDR2 is FNYEAQ in the germline V gene. CDR3 residues: CASSLWSETAIGNTIYF. In DNA form, the CDR3 reads TGTGCCAGCAGCTTATGGTCGGAGACAGCTATTGGAAACACCATATATTTT.

The chain employs TRBV7-9 and TRBJ1-1, with a possible D match to TRBD1 (5 bases). V shed 4 bases and J shed 1 base, with 13 bases lying between them. The germline CDR1 and CDR2 sequences are SEHNR and FQNEAQ (reference sequence). This CDR3 spans 15 amino acids. CDR3 coding DNA: TGTGCCAGCAGCTCCCTGACAGCCAAGAACACTGAAGCTTTCTTT. This gives the protein CASSSLTAKNTEAFF.

This clone was seen a few times. The chain carries TRBV19 and TRBJ2-3; 7 bases fit TRBD2. V was pared by 5 bases and J by 7 bases, with 12 bases of the junction left unmatched. This CDR3 is built from 15 residues. Germline V gene data show CDR1 as LNHDA and CDR2 as SQIVND (reference sequence). The chain's CDR3 is CASSFQRDSGNTQYF. For the CDR3, the DNA is TGTGCCAGTAGTTTCCAGCGGGATTCGGGGAATACGCAGTATTTT.